Listed below are T cell receptor beta chains from one sample, sequenced in a study of T cell responses to AZD1222 COVID-19 vaccine. Measured with immunoSEQ multiplex PCR; TCRdb has only the in-frame clones, and not every one. The sample includes about 100,000 clones, just over 90% seen only once; the top ten take under 1.5%. Here the sequenced sample was peripheral blood, taken on day 0 of AZD1222 vaccination. The receptors were sampled from an adult in good health. CDR3s include the opening cysteine and the closing phenylalanine or tryptophan. A D gene is named only where the DNA matches it firmly. For some rows the clone size is stated as once, few or many, or as a class when expanded; others skip it.

cdr3_aa cdr3_nt clone_size j_call v_call d_call
CASSLAGAGSSNSPLHF TGTGCCAGCAGCTTAGCTGGGGCGGGATCCAGTAATTCACCCCTCCACTTT few TRBJ1-6 TRBV7-2 NA
CASSDTGRGSGNTIYF TGTGCCAGCAGTGACACAGGTCGAGGCTCTGGAAACACCATATATTTT NA TRBJ1-3 TRBV6-1 NA
CASSTSRDGDQPQHF TGTGCCAGTAGTACTTCTCGGGACGGTGATCAGCCCCAGCATTTT NA TRBJ1-5 TRBV19 NA
CASYRGTEAFF TGTGCCAGCTACAGGGGAACTGAAGCTTTCTTT once TRBJ1-1 TRBV6-5 TRBD1
CASSIGGSKAFF TGTGCCAGTAGTATAGGGGGATCGAAAGCTTTCTTT NA TRBJ1-1 TRBV19 NA
CASSQQGSGANVLTF TGTGCCAGCTCGCAACAGGGTTCTGGGGCCAACGTCCTGACTTTC NA TRBJ2-6 TRBV18 NA
CASSFFPGGYQPQHF TGCGCCAGCAGCTTTTTTCCGGGGGGTTATCAGCCCCAGCATTTT few TRBJ1-5 TRBV5-1 NA
CASSYSLGQGNEKLFF TGTGCCAGCAGTTACAGTTTGGGACAGGGTAATGAAAAACTGTTTTTT NA TRBJ1-4 TRBV6-5 TRBD1
CASSIGGALAKNIQYF TGTGCCAGTAGTATCGGGGGGGCACTAGCCAAAAACATTCAGTACTTC NA TRBJ2-4 TRBV19 TRBD2
CASSLVSGPPAAGQYF TGTGCCAGCAGCTTAGTTTCCGGGCCCCCGGCCGCAGGGCAGTACTTC NA TRBJ2-7 TRBV7-9 NA
CAISPQADYEQYF TGTGCCATCAGTCCCCAGGCAGACTACGAGCAGTACTTC NA TRBJ2-7 TRBV10-3 NA
CSVEPRRGMNTEAFF TGCAGCGTCGAGCCCCGACGGGGGATGAACACTGAAGCTTTCTTT NA TRBJ1-1 TRBV29-1 NA
CASSYSGPDSGNTIYF TGTGCCAGCAGTTACTCAGGCCCAGACTCTGGAAACACCATATATTTT NA TRBJ1-3 TRBV6-6 NA
CASSFLGYQPQHF TGTGCCAGCAGTTTTCTGGGTTATCAGCCCCAGCATTTT NA TRBJ1-5 TRBV28 NA
CASGLTDTEAFF TGTGCTAGTGGTTTGACAGACACTGAAGCTTTCTTT NA TRBJ1-1 TRBV12-5 NA
CASTLGQGPYEQYF TGTGCCAGCACCCTGGGACAGGGACCCTACGAGCAGTACTTC NA TRBJ2-7 TRBV6-6 TRBD1
CASRQALAGTSSYNEQFF TGTGCCAGCAGACAGGCACTAGCGGGGACGAGCTCCTACAATGAGCAGTTCTTC NA TRBJ2-1 TRBV27 TRBD2
CASSQDQTAYGYTF TGTGCCAGCAGCCAAGATCAAACAGCTTATGGCTACACCTTC once TRBJ1-2 TRBV14 NA
CASSIAMTLGNEQFF TGTGCCAGTAGTATAGCGATGACCCTAGGCAATGAGCAGTTCTTC NA TRBJ2-1 TRBV19 NA
CASSLGIASGANVLTF TGCGCCAGCAGCTTAGGGATCGCCTCTGGGGCCAACGTCCTGACTTTC NA TRBJ2-6 TRBV5-1 NA
CASSFVDRVYYGYTF TGCGCCAGCAGCTTCGTGGACAGGGTGTACTATGGCTACACCTTC NA TRBJ1-2 TRBV5-1 TRBD1
CSVGSGGNYGYTF TGCAGCGTTGGTTCAGGGGGCAACTATGGCTACACCTTC NA TRBJ1-2 TRBV29-1 TRBD1
CASSPQTGRDSPLHF TGTGCCAGCAGCCCGCAGACAGGGAGAGATTCACCCCTCCACTTT few TRBJ1-6 TRBV7-2 TRBD1